This T cell receptor (beta chain) was recorded in a study of cytomegalovirus exposure and HLA in healthy donors. Overall study findings and caveats: TCR beta chains numbering some 160 were designated cytomegalovirus-associated.

A remark on this clone: Antigen specificity is unknown.

With 60 Vbeta and 13 Jbeta primers, the PCR was carried out. Profiled with immunoSEQ multiplex PCR; TCRdb holds only in-frame clones, not every one. The sample lists some 190,000 clones, around nine tenths seen once, with roughly 1.8% in the top ten. This CDR3 region has 14 residues. V lost 7 bases to trimming and J lost 1 base, with 10 bases between them. Germline-derived CDR1 and CDR2 are MDHEN and SYDVKM. The specimen sequenced was PBMCs. This TCR was sampled from a woman younger than 35 in good health and CMV-seronegative. The chain employs TRBV28 and TRBJ2-2; weak D call: TRBD2 (5 bases). As DNA, the CDR3 is TGTGCCAGCATCGCCGGGGTGAACACCGGGGAGCTGTTTTTT. Its translation is CASIAGVNTGELFF.